This TCR beta chain was recorded in a study of vaccination effects on CD4 cells after COVID-19. Clones were read by immunoSEQ multiplex PCR, and TCRdb kept only the in-frame ones, dropping some. The sample shows tens of thousands of clones, about 80% of them seen only once. On this clone itself: The antigen is not known.

The ends were cut back, 2 bases at V and 8 bases at J, with 10 bases in the middle. The CDR3 is made up of 12 amino acids. CDR1 is SGHNT, CDR2 YYREEE, per germline (reference sequence). ViraFEST used viral peptide pools to expand antigen-specific CD4+ T cells before sequencing. Culture proceeded for 10 days, and CD4+ T cells were then isolated. It was two doses of either the BNT162b2 or mRNA-1273 vaccine that participants received. The sample here was CD4+ T cells from PBMCs cultured with HCoV-OC43 spike peptides, taken after COVID-19 vaccination. Subset here: HCoV-OC43 spike overlapping peptide pool stimulation. This TCR came from a human donor who received a COVID-19 vaccine. J is TRBJ1-2 and V is TRBV5-4; the D gene is possibly TRBD1 (6 bases). CDR3 residues: CASSLVQGGYTF. In DNA, the CDR3 is TGTGCCAGCAGCTTAGTACAGGGAGGCTACACCTTC.